The 3 T cell receptor beta chains below come from one sample, sequenced in a study of cytomegalovirus exposure and HLA in healthy donors. Primers: 60 Vbeta forward and 13 Jbeta reverse. The protocol was immunoSEQ multiplex PCR, while the TCRdb copy is restricted to in-frame clones and leaves out a portion. The sample gives 110,000 or so clones, about 70% of which show up once; 2% to 2.5% is in the top ten. Sequencing input: PBMCs. The receptors were sampled from a human donor in good health.

V is TRBV5-6 and J is TRBJ1-3, with 10 nucleotides matching TRBD1. The junction had 4 bases not matched to a gene; V was cut back by 2 bases and J by 2 bases. Germline V gene sequence: CDR1 SGHDT, CDR2 YYEEEE. The CDR3 covers 16 residues. CDR3: CASSFRDRGTGNTIYF. The CDR3 coding sequence is TGTGCCAGCAGCTTCCGGGACAGGGGTACTGGAAACACCATATATTTT.

This sequence joins TRBV30 and TRBJ2-3, with D possibly TRBD1 on 5 matching bases. Trimming stripped 2 bases from V and 8 bases from J, with 14 bases between. CDR3 size: 13 residues. Germline V gene sequence: CDR1 GTSNPN, CDR2 SVGIG (reference sequence). In DNA, the CDR3 is TGTGCCTGGAGTCCCCAGGGATATGGTACGCAGTATTTT. Protein: CAWSPQGYGTQYF.

J is TRBJ2-5 and V is TRBV4-1; 10 bases map to TRBD2. The trim removed 1 base at V and 5 bases at J, leaving 4 bases unmatched. The CDR3 extends over 15 amino acids. CDR1 and CDR2 from the germline V gene are MGHRA and YSYEKL. The CDR3 region is CASSQVASGSETQYF. CDR3 nucleotides: TGCGCCAGCAGCCAAGTCGCTAGCGGGAGTGAGACCCAGTACTTC.